These 11 T cell receptor beta chains were all obtained from the same sample, sequenced in a study of blood T cell repertoires in COVID-19. The table came from immunoSEQ multiplex PCR; TCRdb's copy has only in-frame clones and leaves some out. Here the sample spans roughly 100,000 clones, 86% being singletons. Sequenced material: peripheral blood. The receptor source for this set is a woman aged 80 or older with acute or convalescent COVID-19.

The chain has TRBV5-1 and TRBJ2-7, with 7 nucleotides matching TRBD1. Germline CDR1 SGHRS, CDR2 YFSETQ. Germline trimming cut 4 bases from V and 5 bases from J; bases unmatched to any gene: 9. The length of the CDR3 is 14 residues. CDR3 protein: CASSPGQSSHEQYF. DNA for the CDR3: TGCGCCAGCAGCCCGGGACAGTCCAGCCACGAGCAGTACTTC.

This clone was observed a single time. The rearrangement joins TRBV9 to TRBJ2-7; 12 bases are a match to TRBD2. V dropped 2 bases and J dropped 3; count of bases not matched to a gene: 3. This CDR3 has 15 amino acids. The germline gives CDR1 SGDLS, CDR2 YYNGEE. The CDR3 sequence: CASSVGLAGHYEQYF. The CDR3 DNA follows: TGTGCCAGCAGCGTCGGACTAGCGGGACACTACGAGCAGTACTTC.

The J gene is TRBJ2-3, the V gene TRBV5-1; 9 bases match TRBD2. This CDR3 has 20 amino acids. The trim removed 4 bases at V and 2 bases at J, leaving 20 bases unmatched. In germline, CDR1 is SGHRS, CDR2 YFSETQ. In DNA form, the CDR3 reads TGCGCCAGCAGCGGACGGAGGTGGGTAGCGGGGGCCGCGTTCACAGATACGCAGTATTTT. Translation gives CASSGRRWVAGAAFTDTQYF. Complete variable domain (other parts from reference TRBV5-1 and TRBJ2-3): KAGVTQTPRYLIKTRGQQVTLSCSPISGHRSVSWYQQTPGQGLQFLFEYFSETQRNKGNFPGRFSGRQFSNSRSEMNVSTLELGDSALYLCASSGRRWVAGAAFTDTQYFGPGTRLTVL.

This clone was observed once. The genes are TRBV6-5 and TRBJ1-2, with 7 bases that match TRBD1. Trimming cost V 6 bases and J 2 bases; bases outside gene matches: 9. This CDR3 comprises 15 residues. CDR1 MNHEY and CDR2 SVGAGI come from the germline V gene. Here the CDR3 DNA reads TGTGCCAGCAGCCTGACAGGGCAAATCAACTATGGCTACACCTTC. Its protein product is CASSLTGQINYGYTF.

The rearrangement joins TRBV5-1 to TRBJ2-6, with 7 bases aligning to TRBD1. CDR1 SGHRS and CDR2 YFSETQ come from the germline V gene. V was pared by 7 bases and J by 0 bases, with 13 bases of the junction left unmatched. The CDR3 has 18 residues. The DNA of the CDR3 is TGCGCCAGCCGGTTAGCAGGGGGTTTCTTCTCTGGGGCCAACGTCCTGACTTTC. Its protein is CASRLAGGFFSGANVLTF.

The chain couples TRBV10-3 to TRBJ2-1, with 10 bases identical to TRBD2. This CDR3 has 15 amino acids. The V gene's germline CDR1 is ENHRY and CDR2 SYGVKD. V was pared by 6 bases and J by 8 bases, with 10 bases of the junction left unmatched. The CDR3 reads CAIRPWASGGHEQFF. The CDR3 DNA reads as TGTGCCATCAGGCCGTGGGCTAGCGGGGGACATGAGCAGTTCTTC.

Only a few counts were recorded for this clone. The rearrangement uses TRBV9 and TRBJ1-4, with TRBD1 as a possible D gene (5 bases). V was shortened by 3 bases and J by 5 bases, with 20 bases between the two germline ends. Per the germline V gene, CDR1 is SGDLS and CDR2 is YYNGEE. The CDR3 runs to 17 residues. The DNA for the CDR3 is TGTGCCAGCAGCGCTCGTGGTCGGGGACTTGGGAATGAAAAACTGTTTTTT. Translation gives CASSARGRGLGNEKLFF.

V gene TRBV5-1 combines with J gene TRBJ2-3; D is possibly TRBD2 (5 bases). Looked up from germline, CDR1 is SGHRS and CDR2 is YFSETQ. Trimming cost V 2 bases and J 0 bases, with 7 bases left between them. The CDR3 runs 14 residues. CDR3 nucleotide sequence: TGCGCCAGCAGCTTAGCGGAGAGCACAGATACGCAGTATTTT. It translates to CASSLAESTDTQYF.

The rearrangement links TRBV2 to TRBJ1-1, with 9 bases aligning to TRBD1. The V gene's germline CDR1 is SNHLY and CDR2 FYNNEI. This CDR3 contains 14 residues. The J segment lost 7 bases and the V segment lost 6 bases, leaving 9 bases of the junction unmatched. CDR3 DNA: TGTGCCAGCAGAATACAGGGGGCGAAGGATGAAGCTTTCTTT. As protein: CASRIQGAKDEAFF.

This rearrangement joins TRBV7-2 to TRBJ2-5; possibly TRBD2 for D (6 bases). The CDR3 is 14 amino acids. CDR1 and CDR2 (germline): SGHTA, FQGNSA. Trimming took 5 bases from V and 5 from J, leaving 15 bases between them. This CDR3 is CASSTRGTKETQYF. The CDR3 DNA is TGTGCCAGCAGCACCCGGGGGACCAAGGAGACCCAGTACTTC.

The chain is built from TRBV18 and TRBJ2-7; no definite D call. Trimming pared 2 bases from V and 4 bases from J, leaving 12 bases between. CDR1 and CDR2 (germline): KGHSH, LQKENI. The CDR3 is made up of 14 amino acids. CDR3 residues: CASSPDMIQYEQYF. In DNA, the CDR3 is TGTGCCAGCTCACCAGACATGATACAATACGAGCAGTACTTC.